Reported below is one TCR beta chain. The germline gives CDR1 LGHNT, CDR2 FRNRAP. The CDR3 extends over 19 amino acids. The V end lost 2 bases, the J end lost 0 bases, and 21 bases lay between the germline ends. The data originate from a study of naive and memory T cell subsets. The SP2 primer and nested alpha and beta constant region primers amplified ligated cDNA in four rounds. TCRdb reprocessed the 5' RACE reads with MiXCR, giving one entry per CDR3 protein. The sample contains about 56,000 distinct CDR3 sequences, under 10% of which appear only once. The library had UMIs added by 3' ligation of an oligonucleotide to TCR cDNA.

This chain joins TRBV12-5 and TRBJ2-3; D may be TRBD1 (6 bases). The clonotype comes from a female donor in good health. DNA for the CDR3: TGTGCTAGTGGTTTGACTCTTCACTCTACAGGGTCTAGCACAGATACGCAGTATTTT. This gives the protein CASGLTLHSTGSSTDTQYF.